This T cell receptor beta chain was sequenced in a study of human T cells and chemical hapten exposure (dated by TCRdb to the early 2020s). Regarding the study in general: For sensitization, 2% DPC in acetone was applied to a roughly 2 cm by roughly 2 cm area of upper inner arm skin. Throughout the study period of around 25 weeks, patients also received therapeutic DPC doses to the scalp every week. Patch tests used Finn chambers with 0.01% DPC on the upper back, scored after 6 days by International Contact Dermatitis Research Group standards. Alopecia areata with under or over 50% scalp involvement, alopecia totalis and alopecia universalis were represented in the patient cohort, which was mostly female. The libraries were sequenced as a pool, and the TCR yield per sample differed mostly because of small variations in library volumes within the pool. Peripheral blood TCR repertoire changes were tracked in vivo in alopecia patients during primary and secondary sensitization to the hapten diphenylcyclopropenone (DPC). Blood samples were taken from patients before sensitization (week 0) and then at 2, 6 and about 24 weeks after DPC sensitization. For TCR sequencing, blood came from 25 to 35 alopecia patients at anywhere from one to four time points (pre-sensitization, 2, 6 and 24 weeks).

What the study reported, not specific to this receptor: Patch test score correlated positively with the number of PT1 expanded TCRs, reaching significance at thresholds 8, 16 and 32 but not at 4. Significantly more large CDR3 similarity clusters were formed by expanded TCRs than by pre-sensitization or healthy control sets, consistent with antigen-driven responses. Alopecia, a presumed autoimmune disease, was present in all patients, so the immune response of the patients might differ from that of healthy individuals. After repeated subsampling, the strength of the expansion versus patch-test correlation and the threshold at which it became significant changed. No change with DPC sensitization was found in the number of TCRs above 1 in 1000 frequency, and no evidence of global repertoire structure alterations was found.

Receptor libraries were prepared by RACE. Sequencing instrument: NextSeq 500. During library preparation, unique molecular identifiers were attached to individual cDNA molecules so that TCRs could be counted in a quantitative, reproducible way. Both TCR alpha and TCR beta chains were sequenced from each blood RNA sample. The original methods were these. Samples had a median of roughly 98,000 TCRs, with a range from roughly 20,000 to 700,000. The Decombinator software suite was used to annotate V, J and CDR3 in the TCR reads. For PS versus PT1 abundance plots, all samples were subsampled to the same number of TCRs (28,000). TCRs were defined as expanded if absent before sensitization and observed at least eight times at the 2-week time point. In TCRdb, the public reads were trimmed at Q25 with fastp and aligned with MiXCR, with productive beta chains retained. Merged by CDR3 protein, the rows form single entries marked with the most common genes and DNA. These V and J calls are TCRdb output, not the study's own analysis. Counted in this sample were about 49,000 distinct CDR3 sequences; less than 10% of them appeared once. Together, the top ten hold roughly 4.1% of the sample.

Interpreted using the paper, the time point label stands for: patch test 1, 2 weeks after DPC sensitization. The sample's treatment or condition, from its label and the paper: therapeutic diphenylcyclopropenone sensitization with weekly scalp DPC. Blood at each patch-test visit was drawn before the patch test was applied. Patients were considered eligible if aged 18 to 70, diagnosed with alopecia and deemed suitable for DPC therapy, and patients were excluded if pregnant. Total RNA was extracted from unfractionated whole blood that had been collected in Tempus Blood RNA tubes. Comment on this clonotype: There is no known antigen for this receptor. No much larger clonotype is one base removed from it; base qualities were not supplied.

Sample: whole blood, taken in connection with sensitization to the hapten diphenylcyclopropenone (DPC). The sequence came from a woman in her 50s with alopecia areata. Some clones in this sample may be carry-over from other donors' samples.

The CDR3 reads as follows: CASSPPTGEQFF. The bases are TGTGCCAGCAGTCCGCCGACGGGTGAGCAGTTCTTC. The rearrangement combines TRBV28 with TRBJ2-1; the D gene lacks a confident call. CDR1 and CDR2 (MDHEN, SYDVKM) derive from the germline V gene. V is clipped by 5 bases and J by 9 bases, and the sequence between their germline boundaries is 11 bases long. Measured from the cysteine to the phenylalanine, the CDR3 is 12 residues long. Only the CDR3 DNA is retained, 36 bases long and in frame from the first base. The full variable domain, completed from the reference TRBV28 and TRBJ2-1 proteins outside the CDR3, reads DVKVTQSSRYLVKRTGEKVFLECVQDMDHENMFWYRQDPGLGLRLIYFSYDVKMKEKGDIPEGYSVSREKKERFSLILESASTNQTSMYLCASSPPTGEQFFGPGTRLTVL.